This is a list of T cell receptor beta chains from one sample in a study of CD8+CD57+ T cells in acquired aplastic anemia. Using its own MiXCR run on the reads, TCRdb lists one record per CDR3 protein. This sample has 130,000 or so distinct CDR3 sequences, with around two fifths found just once. The source material was sorted CD4+, CD8+, or CD8+CD57+ T cells (not recorded which) from PBMCs. These receptors all stem from a human donor in good health, serving as a control. CDR3s include the opening cysteine and the closing phenylalanine or tryptophan. The D gene is left open where the match is weak. Part of the rows lack a size; the others show once, few, many or a class for expanded clones.

v_call	d_call	clone_size	j_call	cdr3_aa	cdr3_nt
TRBV19	NA	many	TRBJ2-7	CASTRYEQYF	TGTGCCAGCACCCGCTACGAGCAGTACTTC
TRBV3-1	NA	many	TRBJ2-2	CASSQELLNTGELFF	TGTGCCAGCAGCCAAGAGTTGCTCAACACCGGGGAGCTGTTTTTT
TRBV29-1	NA	NA	TRBJ1-2	CSAVGPHGYTF	TGCAGCGCCGTCGGGCCACATGGCTACACCTTC
TRBV10-3	TRBD2	few	TRBJ2-7	CAIRAGDLGYEQYF	TGTGCCATCAGGGCGGGGGACCTAGGATACGAGCAGTACTTC
TRBV12-3/TRBV12-4	NA	many	TRBJ1-2	CASSSRTYYRYGYTF	TGTGCCAGCAGTTCCCGGACGTACTACCGCTATGGCTACACCTTC
TRBV6-1	NA	many	TRBJ2-3	CASSVSRSDTQYF	TGTGCCAGCAGTGTGTCCAGATCAGATACGCAGTATTTT
TRBV7-9	NA	many	TRBJ2-5	CASSPQVDSLQETQYF	TGTGCCAGCAGCCCGCAGGTGGACAGCCTACAAGAGACCCAGTACTTC
TRBV24-1	TRBD2	NA	TRBJ2-7	CATSDRVAGGPQNEQYF	TGTGCCACCAGTGATCGGGTTGCGGGGGGGCCGCAGAACGAGCAGTACTTC
TRBV18	TRBD1	NA	TRBJ2-3	CASSSQGKADTQYF	TGTGCCAGCTCATCACAGGGGAAAGCAGATACGCAGTATTTT
TRBV24-1	NA	NA	TRBJ2-1	CATSDFHEQFF	TGTGCCACCAGTGATTTTCATGAGCAGTTCTTC
TRBV14	NA	NA	TRBJ1-6	CASSFGQTSPLHF	TGTGCCAGCAGCTTTGGACAGACTTCACCCCTCCACTTT
TRBV2	NA	many	TRBJ1-6	CASSSNGAPRSPLHF	TGTGCCAGCAGCTCCAACGGGGCTCCGCGTTCACCCCTCCACTTT
TRBV5-6	NA	many	TRBJ1-6	CASSHGPTYNSPLHF	TGTGCCAGCAGCCACGGGCCTACCTATAATTCACCCCTCCACTTT
TRBV24-1	TRBD1	NA	TRBJ1-3	CATSAGGQAGNTIYF	TGTGCCACCAGTGCAGGGGGACAGGCTGGAAACACCATATATTTT
TRBV11-2	NA	few	TRBJ1-6	CASSYSRPSSYNSPLHF	TGTGCCAGCAGCTACTCCCGACCGAGCTCCTATAATTCACCCCTCCACTTT
TRBV29-1	TRBD1	NA	TRBJ1-1	CSGTGLTEAFF	TGCAGCGGGACAGGGCTGACTGAAGCTTTCTTT
TRBV7-9	TRBD1	NA	TRBJ1-4	CASSLADRGELFF	TGTGCCAGCAGCTTAGCGGACAGGGGTGAACTGTTTTTT
TRBV5-1	TRBD1	NA	TRBJ2-1	CASSFGQGSYNEQFF	TGCGCCAGCAGCTTCGGACAGGGCTCCTACAATGAGCAGTTCTTC
TRBV5-6	NA	many	TRBJ1-1	CASSLGKIDTEAFF	TGTGCCAGCAGCTTGGGGAAGATTGACACTGAAGCTTTCTTT
TRBV6-1	TRBD1	NA	TRBJ2-7	CASSVVQGGYEQYF	TGTGCCAGCAGTGTTGTACAGGGGGGATACGAGCAGTACTTC
TRBV20-1	TRBD1	many	TRBJ1-1	CSASPGQGATEAFF	TGCAGTGCTTCGCCGGGGCAGGGGGCCACTGAAGCTTTCTTT
TRBV9	NA	NA	TRBJ2-5	CASSVDRVETQYF	TGTGCCAGCAGCGTAGACAGGGTCGAGACCCAGTACTTC
TRBV5-4	NA	few	TRBJ2-3	CASKLFNGDTQYF	TGTGCCAGCAAGCTCTTCAACGGGGATACGCAGTATTTT
TRBV3-1	TRBD2	few	TRBJ2-4	CASSPSGGAFKNIQYF	TGTGCCAGCAGCCCAAGCGGGGGGGCTTTCAAAAACATTCAGTACTTC
TRBV12-5	NA	many	TRBJ2-6	CASGTGAHSGANVLTF	TGTGCTAGTGGTACCGGGGCACACTCTGGGGCCAACGTCCTGACTTTC
TRBV20-1	NA	many	TRBJ2-7	CSARGPDSYEQYF	TGCAGTGCACGCGGGCCGGACTCCTACGAGCAGTACTTC
TRBV2	TRBD2	NA	TRBJ2-1	CASRTSGGAKEQFF	TGTGCCAGCCGAACTAGCGGGGGGGCAAAAGAGCAGTTCTTC
TRBV7-2	NA	NA	TRBJ1-1	CASSPNSNTEAFF	TGTGCCAGCAGCCCCAACTCGAACACTGAAGCCTTCTTT
TRBV20-1	NA	NA	TRBJ2-5	CSAGGETQYF	TGCAGTGCAGGGGGAGAGACCCAGTACTTC
TRBV2	TRBD1	many	TRBJ2-2	CASSAQGAKNTGELFF	TGTGCCAGCAGTGCACAGGGGGCAAAGAACACCGGGGAGCTGTTTTTT
TRBV20-1	NA	NA	TRBJ2-7	CSARGGAGAHEQYF	TGCAGTGCTAGGGGCGGGGCAGGGGCTCACGAGCAGTACTTC
TRBV20-1	NA	many	TRBJ2-5	CSVGTQYF	TGCAGCGTTGGGACCCAGTACTTC
TRBV2	NA	once	TRBJ1-4	CASTSREKLFF	TGTGCCAGCACCAGTAGGGAAAAACTGTTTTTT
TRBV6-4	TRBD2	NA	TRBJ2-1	CASSDGLAGFNEQFF	TGTGCCAGCAGTGACGGACTAGCGGGATTCAATGAGCAGTTCTTC
TRBV29-1	NA	few	TRBJ2-5	CSGTVQETQYF	TGCAGCGGGACGGTCCAAGAGACCCAGTACTTC
TRBV12-3/TRBV12-4	TRBD1	few	TRBJ2-3	CASSSRRDRAIDTQYF	TGTGCCAGCAGTTCTCGTAGAGACAGGGCAATAGATACGCAGTATTTT
TRBV5-6	TRBD1	few	TRBJ1-2	CASRFGTGQGYTF	TGTGCCAGCAGATTCGGGACAGGACAGGGCTACACCTTC
TRBV29-1	NA	NA	TRBJ1-2	CSVRQSNYGYTF	TGCAGCGTACGACAGTCTAACTATGGCTACACCTTC
TRBV5-1	NA	many	TRBJ1-6	CASSLGFGGRSYNSPLHF	TGCGCCAGCAGCTTGGGTTTCGGGGGGAGATCCTATAATTCACCCCTCCACTTT
TRBV6-1	NA	many	TRBJ2-1	CASGILAENEQFF	TGTGCCAGCGGAATATTAGCGGAGAATGAGCAGTTCTTC
TRBV19	NA	NA	TRBJ2-3	CASSRGQGRTDTQYF	TGTGCCAGTAGTCGTGGCCAGGGGCGGACAGATACGCAGTATTTT
TRBV20-1	NA	many	TRBJ2-3	CSPVGNTDTQYF	TGCAGTCCGGTGGGGAACACAGATACGCAGTATTTT
TRBV6-1	NA	NA	TRBJ1-1	CASSEEGGLNTEAFF	TGTGCCAGCAGTGAAGAAGGCGGATTGAACACTGAAGCTTTCTTT
TRBV13	NA	NA	TRBJ2-7	CASSLQRGFYEQYF	TGTGCCAGCAGCCTGCAGAGGGGATTCTACGAGCAGTACTTC
TRBV7-2	NA	NA	TRBJ1-5	CATDIPDEPQHF	TGTGCCACCGACATACCAGATGAGCCCCAGCATTTT